The rows below give T cell receptor beta chains drawn from one sample of a study of cytomegalovirus exposure and HLA in healthy donors. Repertoires were generated with immunoSEQ multiplex PCR, while TCRdb's copy carries only in-frame clones and drops some. The sample has 150,000 to 180,000 clones, less than 90% seen once. The sequencing input was PBMCs. These receptors originate from a man between 18 and 35 years old in good health and CMV-seropositive. The CDR3 runs from the conserved cysteine through the conserved F or W. Each record gives: CDR3 protein, CDR3 DNA, J gene, clone size, V gene, D gene. D genes are given only for firm matches. Size is stated for part of the rows, as once, few or many counts, or as a class when the clone is expanded.

CDR3aa: CASSQESNSGPQHF; CDR3nt: TGCGCCAGCAGCCAAGAATCCAATTCGGGGCCCCAGCATTTT; j_gene: TRBJ1-5; abundance: many; v_gene: TRBV4-1; d_gene: NA
CDR3aa: CASSERRASGGYNEQFF; CDR3nt: TGTGCCAGCAGTGAAAGGAGGGCTAGCGGAGGATACAATGAGCAGTTCTTC; j_gene: TRBJ2-1; abundance: once; v_gene: TRBV2; d_gene: TRBD2
CDR3aa: CASSYGGSTDTQYF; CDR3nt: TGTGCCAGCAGCTATGGGGGGAGCACAGATACGCAGTATTTT; j_gene: TRBJ2-3; abundance: NA; v_gene: TRBV27; d_gene: NA
CDR3aa: CASSQQGLAEAFF; CDR3nt: TGTGCCAGCAGCCAACAGGGGCTCGCTGAAGCTTTCTTT; j_gene: TRBJ1-1; abundance: NA; v_gene: TRBV7-3; d_gene: TRBD1
CDR3aa: CASSPGTGGGETQYF; CDR3nt: TGCGCCAGCAGCCCTGGGACAGGGGGCGGAGAGACCCAGTACTTC; j_gene: TRBJ2-5; abundance: NA; v_gene: TRBV5-1; d_gene: TRBD1
CDR3aa: CASSFGGGDEQFF; CDR3nt: TGTGCCAGCAGCTTCGGGGGAGGCGATGAGCAGTTCTTC; j_gene: TRBJ2-1; abundance: NA; v_gene: TRBV7-2; d_gene: NA
CDR3aa: CASSEGGVSNQPQHF; CDR3nt: TGTGCCAGCAGTGAAGGCGGGGTCAGCAATCAGCCCCAGCATTTT; j_gene: TRBJ1-5; abundance: NA; v_gene: TRBV2; d_gene: NA
CDR3aa: CASSQLAGVRETQYF; CDR3nt: TGTGCCAGCAGCCAACTAGCGGGAGTTCGAGAGACCCAGTACTTC; j_gene: TRBJ2-5; abundance: NA; v_gene: TRBV11-2; d_gene: TRBD2
CDR3aa: CASSLGRGGGGRLDTQYF; CDR3nt: TGTGCCAGCAGCTTAGGGAGGGGTGGCGGGGGGCGCTTAGATACGCAGTATTTT; j_gene: TRBJ2-3; abundance: NA; v_gene: TRBV7-2; d_gene: TRBD2
CDR3aa: CATSREKDRRYGYTF; CDR3nt: TGTGCCACCAGCAGGGAGAAGGACAGGAGGTATGGCTACACCTTC; j_gene: TRBJ1-2; abundance: NA; v_gene: TRBV15; d_gene: TRBD1
CDR3aa: CASSESSYEQYF; CDR3nt: TGCGCCAGCAGCGAGAGCTCCTACGAGCAGTACTTC; j_gene: TRBJ2-7; abundance: NA; v_gene: TRBV5-1; d_gene: NA
CDR3aa: CASSMGGLEQYF; CDR3nt: TGTGCCAGCAGTATGGGGGGGCTCGAGCAGTACTTC; j_gene: TRBJ2-7; abundance: few; v_gene: TRBV5-4; d_gene: NA
CDR3aa: CASSMGPGVREKLFF; CDR3nt: TGTGCCAGTAGTATGGGGCCGGGGGTTCGTGAAAAACTGTTTTTT; j_gene: TRBJ1-4; abundance: NA; v_gene: TRBV19; d_gene: NA
CDR3aa: CASSYSSQGLTDTQYF; CDR3nt: TGTGCCAGCAGTTACTCGAGCCAGGGTCTCACAGATACGCAGTATTTT; j_gene: TRBJ2-3; abundance: once; v_gene: TRBV6-5; d_gene: NA
CDR3aa: CASSPGQGYEKLFF; CDR3nt: TGTGCCAGCAGCCCGGGACAGGGCTATGAAAAACTGTTTTTT; j_gene: TRBJ1-4; abundance: NA; v_gene: TRBV4-2; d_gene: TRBD1
CDR3aa: CASSYGGGANQPQHF; CDR3nt: TGTGCCAGCAGTTACGGTGGGGGCGCTAATCAGCCCCAGCATTTT; j_gene: TRBJ1-5; abundance: NA; v_gene: TRBV6-5; d_gene: NA
CDR3aa: CASRGGGRTTNEKLFF; CDR3nt: TGTGCCTCCAGGGGCGGGGGACGAACAACTAATGAAAAACTGTTTTTT; j_gene: TRBJ1-4; abundance: NA; v_gene: TRBV2; d_gene: NA
CDR3aa: CASSPLEWTSGSVETQYF; CDR3nt: TGTGCCAGCAGCCCCCTTGAGTGGACTAGCGGGAGTGTAGAGACCCAGTACTTC; j_gene: TRBJ2-5; abundance: NA; v_gene: TRBV4-2; d_gene: TRBD2
CDR3aa: CASSLSGGQPQHF; CDR3nt: TGTGCCAGCAGCTTGTCCGGGGGTCAGCCCCAGCATTTT; j_gene: TRBJ1-5; abundance: NA; v_gene: TRBV5-6; d_gene: NA
CDR3aa: CASSRGLEWEQFF; CDR3nt: TGCGCCAGCAGCCGAGGACTTGAATGGGAGCAGTTCTTC; j_gene: TRBJ2-1; abundance: NA; v_gene: TRBV4-3; d_gene: NA
CDR3aa: CASSVSGQKSNTEAFF; CDR3nt: TGTGCCAGCAGTGTTTCAGGACAGAAGTCGAACACTGAAGCTTTCTTT; j_gene: TRBJ1-1; abundance: NA; v_gene: TRBV6-4; d_gene: NA
CDR3aa: CASSEYNQGPRGLYGYTF; CDR3nt: TGTGCCAGCAGTGAATACAATCAAGGACCTCGGGGTTTGTATGGCTACACCTTC; j_gene: TRBJ1-2; abundance: NA; v_gene: TRBV25-1; d_gene: NA
CDR3aa: CASRLELVPGELFF; CDR3nt: TGCGCCAGCAGGCTTGAACTAGTCCCCGGGGAGCTGTTTTTT; j_gene: TRBJ2-2; abundance: NA; v_gene: TRBV5-1; d_gene: NA
CDR3aa: CASSFRPRDRGPEQYF; CDR3nt: TGTGCCAGCAGCTTCCGCCCCCGGGACAGGGGACCCGAGCAGTACTTC; j_gene: TRBJ2-7; abundance: NA; v_gene: TRBV7-2; d_gene: TRBD1
CDR3aa: CASSYGLRHSYNEQFF; CDR3nt: TGCGCCAGCAGCTACGGACTTCGCCACTCCTACAATGAGCAGTTCTTC; j_gene: TRBJ2-1; abundance: NA; v_gene: TRBV5-1; d_gene: NA
CDR3aa: CASSPPSDANTGELFF; CDR3nt: TGTGCCAGCAGCCCGCCCAGCGACGCGAACACCGGGGAGCTGTTTTTT; j_gene: TRBJ2-2; abundance: NA; v_gene: TRBV9; d_gene: NA